Listed here are 7 T cell receptor beta chains from one sample, sequenced in a study of shared clonotypes between healthy human individuals. The protocol was immunoSEQ multiplex PCR, while the TCRdb copy is restricted to in-frame clones and leaves out a portion. The sample shows roughly 2.4 million clones, almost 96% of them seen only once. Material: naive CD4+ T cells sorted from blood. This sample's subset: CD45RA+ positively selected. These receptors all come from a man younger than 35 in good health.

The rearrangement uses TRBV7-2 and TRBJ2-1; D is unresolved. CDR3 length: 17 amino acids. Germline V gene data show CDR1 as SGHTA and CDR2 as FQGNSA. V lost 5 bases, J lost 0 bases, and 17 bases lay in between. This CDR3 is CASSLRSYLSSYNEQFF. The DNA of the CDR3 is TGTGCCAGCAGCCTTAGGAGTTACCTAAGCTCCTACAATGAGCAGTTCTTC. Variable domain in full (rest from reference TRBV7-2 and TRBJ2-1): GAGVSQSPSNKVTEKGKDVELRCDPISGHTALYWYRQSLGQGLEFLIYFQGNSAPDKSGLPSDRFSAERTGGSVSTLTIQRTQQEDSAVYLCASSLRSYLSSYNEQFFGPGTRLTVL.

The chain combines TRBV7-9 with TRBJ2-7, with D possibly matching TRBD1 (6 bases). Trimming stripped 5 bases from V and 1 base from J, with 15 bases between. This CDR3 is built from 15 residues. The germline gives CDR1 SEHNR, CDR2 FQNEAQ (reference sequence). The chain's CDR3 is CASSAIYTGSYEQYF. CDR3 bases: TGTGCCAGCAGCGCGATCTATACAGGGTCCTACGAGCAGTACTTC.

The chain combines TRBV6-4 with TRBJ1-5; 7 bases are a match to TRBD1. The ends lost 2 bases at V and 4 bases at J; junction bases unmatched: 8. The CDR3 totals 16 residues. Germline CDR1 MRHNA, CDR2 SNTAGT. CDR3 residues: CASSDRGQKSNQPQHF. The CDR3 nucleotides read TGTGCCAGCAGTGACAGGGGACAGAAATCGAATCAGCCCCAGCATTTT.

This chain connects TRBV25-1 to TRBJ2-2, with D perhaps matching TRBD2 (6 bases). Trimming stripped 4 bases from V and 6 bases from J, with 12 bases between. There are 14 residues in the CDR3. The V gene's germline CDR1 is MGHDK and CDR2 SYGVNS. The CDR3 loop is CASSVGGKPGELFF. CDR3 in DNA: TGTGCCAGCAGTGTCGGCGGGAAGCCCGGGGAGCTGTTTTTT. The variable domain in full, completed from reference TRBV25-1 and TRBJ2-2, reads EADIYQTPRYLVIGTGKKITLECSQTMGHDKMYWYQQDPGMELHLIHYSYGVNSTEKGDLSSESTVSRIRTEHFPLTLESARPSHTSQYLCASSVGGKPGELFFGEGSRLTVL.

The gene calls are TRBV5-1 and TRBJ1-5; 9 bases are a match to TRBD1. Germline V gene lookup returns CDR1 SGHRS and CDR2 YFSETQ. The CDR3 is 15 residues long. Trimming at V came to 4 bases and at J to 4 bases, leaving 6 bases not matched to a gene. The CDR3 loop reads CASSITGGSNQPQHF. The DNA for the CDR3 is TGCGCCAGCAGCATTACAGGGGGCTCAAATCAGCCCCAGCATTTT.

This sequence joins TRBV13 and TRBJ2-3; 7 bases match TRBD1. With V trimmed by 5 bases and J by 5 bases, 7 bases remained unmatched. This CDR3 spans 14 amino acids. The germline gives CDR1 PRHDT, CDR2 FYEKMQ (reference sequence). DNA of the CDR3: TGTGCCAGCAGCACACCGGCAGGGGGAGATACGCAGTATTTT. Encoded protein: CASSTPAGGDTQYF.

The gene calls are TRBV18 and TRBJ1-6, with D hard to call. The V and J ends lost 4 bases and 7 bases respectively, with 11 bases between them. Germline-derived CDR1 and CDR2 are KGHSH and LQKENI. The CDR3 extends over 14 amino acids. CDR3 sequence: CASSQPQLNSPLHF. CDR3 DNA sequence: TGTGCCAGCTCACAGCCCCAGTTGAATTCACCCCTCCACTTT.